Below are 32 T cell receptor beta chains sequenced from a single sample in a study of blood T cell repertoires in COVID-19. This table comes from immunoSEQ multiplex PCR, and its TCRdb copy is limited to in-frame clones, with some not included. The table has some 450,000 clones, approximately 90% seen once. The sequenced material came from peripheral blood. Receptor source: a young man with COVID-19, enrolled during active disease.

There are many counts of this clone. This chain connects TRBV6-5 to TRBJ2-7, with 7 bases matching TRBD2. Germline trimming cut 6 bases from V and 5 bases from J; bases unmatched to any gene: 13. The CDR3 runs 15 residues. The germline V gene has CDR1 MNHEY and CDR2 SVGAGI. CDR3 in DNA: TGTGCCAGCAGATTTAGCGGAGCGGGGATCGACGAGCAGTACTTC. This encodes CASRFSGAGIDEQYF.

The chain has TRBV6-2 or TRBV6-3 and TRBJ2-7; 7 bases agree with TRBD2. Germline lookup yields CDR1 MNHEY and CDR2 SVGEGT. The ends lost 0 bases at V and 2 bases at J; junction bases unmatched: 1. The CDR3 runs 14 residues. The chain's CDR3 is CASSYSLAAYEQYF. The CDR3 DNA follows: TGTGCCAGCAGTTACTCGCTAGCGGCCTACGAGCAGTACTTC.

The rearrangement joins TRBV2 to TRBJ2-5, with D perhaps matching TRBD2 (5 bases). The CDR3 covers 11 residues. Per germline, CDR1 SNHLY and CDR2 FYNNEI. Trimming stripped 4 bases from V and 5 bases from J, with 5 bases between. This CDR3 reads CASSGGETQYF. CDR3 nucleotides: TGTGCCAGCAGTGGCGGGGAGACCCAGTACTTC. The variable domain in full, with the rest retrieved from reference TRBV2 and TRBJ2-5, is EPEVTQTPSHQVTQMGQEVILRCVPISNHLYFYWYRQILGQKVEFLVSFYNNEISEKSEIFDDQFSVERPDGSNFTLKIRSTKLEDSAMYFCASSGGETQYFGPGTRLLVL.

The chain combines TRBV6-5 with TRBJ2-3, with TRBD1 matching 11 bases. Germline V CDR1 and CDR2: MNHEY, SVGAGI. The CDR3 contains 15 residues. The V and J ends lost 4 bases and 2 bases, in that order; junction bases with no gene match: 2. CDR3 loop: CASSSGQGDTDTQYF. DNA of the CDR3: TGTGCCAGCAGTTCGGGACAGGGGGACACAGATACGCAGTATTTT.

The V call is TRBV18, the J call TRBJ2-5; D unclear. The germline gives CDR1 KGHSH, CDR2 LQKENI. V lost 2 bases and J lost 7, with 5 bases in between. The CDR3 contains 11 residues. CDR3 region: CASSPSGTQYF. CDR3 nucleotide sequence: TGTGCCAGCTCACCATCCGGGACCCAGTACTTC.

The DNA for the CDR3 is TGTGCCAGCAGCTTGGAGTTACAGGTCTATAATTCACCCCTCCACTTT. Protein sequence: CASSLELQVYNSPLHF. J is TRBJ1-6 and V is TRBV5-5; possible D gene TRBD1, 5 bases. CDR3 size: 16 residues. Trimming stripped 0 bases from V and 3 bases from J, with 10 bases between. In germline, CDR1 is SGHKS, CDR2 YYEKEE (reference sequence).

The rearrangement joins TRBV5-8 to TRBJ1-5, with D perhaps TRBD1 (5 bases). The CDR3 runs to 17 residues. The germline gives CDR1 SGHTS, CDR2 YDEGEE. With 4 bases removed from V and 7 bases from J, the gap between germline ends came to 24 bases. The CDR3 here is CASSRNSGTGPQQPQHF. The CDR3 nucleotides are TGTGCCAGCAGCCGAAATTCCGGGACTGGGCCCCAACAGCCCCAGCATTTT.

The chain joins TRBV7-9 to TRBJ2-5, with 13 bases identical to TRBD2. Unmatched junction bases numbered 8, after V lost 7 bases and J lost 0 bases. The CDR3 is made up of 17 amino acids. In germline, CDR1 is SEHNR, CDR2 FQNEAQ (reference sequence). The CDR3 region has the DNA TGTGCCAGCACCTACCCGGGACTAGCGGGGTACCAAGAGACCCAGTACTTC. Its protein product is CASTYPGLAGYQETQYF.

V and J are TRBV25-1 and TRBJ2-3; 9 bases are shared with TRBD2. Looked up from germline, CDR1 is MGHDK and CDR2 is SYGVNS. J was trimmed by 4 bases and V by 4 bases; bases with no gene match: 9. The CDR3 extends over 16 amino acids. This CDR3 reads CASSVLSGGGSDTQYF. For the CDR3, the DNA is TGTGCCAGCAGTGTGCTTAGCGGGGGAGGGTCAGATACGCAGTATTTT.

This clone was observed a few times. The chain carries TRBV12-3 or TRBV12-4 and TRBJ1-3, with D unresolved. V lost 3 bases and J 6 bases, leaving 9 bases between the germline ends. The CDR3 is 13 amino acids. In DNA form, the CDR3 reads TGTGCCAGCAGTTTTACACCCCTAAACACCATATATTTT. Translated, it gives CASSFTPLNTIYF.

The chain is built from TRBV7-2 and TRBJ2-1; 9 bases agree with TRBD1. The CDR3 extends over 15 amino acids. The junction had 7 bases not matched to a gene; V was cut back by 4 bases and J by 6 bases. CDR1 is SGHTA and CDR2 is FQGNSA in the germline V gene. The CDR3 loop reads CASSSRTGAGNEQFF. The DNA for the CDR3 is TGTGCCAGCAGCTCGAGGACAGGGGCAGGCAATGAGCAGTTCTTC.

The V gene is TRBV11-3, the J gene TRBJ2-1, with 9 bases aligning to TRBD2. V lost 2 bases to trimming and J lost 0 bases; unmatched junction nucleotides: 8. Germline CDR1 and CDR2: SGHNT and YENEEA. This CDR3 spans 18 amino acids. This CDR3 reads CASSLTELAGSSYNEQFF. The CDR3 DNA is TGTGCCAGCAGCTTAACGGAACTAGCGGGTAGCTCCTACAATGAGCAGTTCTTC.

The chain carries TRBV5-4 and TRBJ1-2; D might be TRBD1 (5 bases). There are 15 residues in the CDR3. V lost 0 bases and J 1 base, leaving 10 bases between the germline ends. Germline V gives CDR1 SGHNT, CDR2 YYREEE (reference sequence). The CDR3 nucleotides read TGTGCCAGCAGCTTGGGGGGCAGCTATAACTATGGCTACACCTTC. Translation gives CASSLGGSYNYGYTF.

The sample holds one count of this clone. The chain recombines TRBV6-5 with TRBJ2-1, with D tentatively TRBD1 (6 bases). There are 13 residues in the CDR3. The germline V gene encodes CDR1 MNHEY and CDR2 SVGAGI. Trimming pared 6 bases from V and 9 bases from J, leaving 15 bases between. For the CDR3, the DNA is TGTGCCAGCAGCGGCACAGGGTTCCGTGAGCAGTTCTTC. Translated: CASSGTGFREQFF.

The chain employs TRBV2 and TRBJ2-2, with 11 bases identical to TRBD1. The CDR3 is 15 amino acids. The junction had 7 bases not matched to a gene; V was cut back by 7 bases and J by 6 bases. From germline, CDR1 is SNHLY and CDR2 FYNNEI. CDR3 in DNA: TGTGCCAGCAATCCGGGACAGGGGGATTCCGGGGAGCTGTTTTTT. Translating gives CASNPGQGDSGELFF. The full variable domain, in which reference TRBV2 and TRBJ2-2 provide the parts outside the CDR3, is EPEVTQTPSHQVTQMGQEVILRCVPISNHLYFYWYRQILGQKVEFLVSFYNNEISEKSEIFDDQFSVERPDGSNFTLKIRSTKLEDSAMYFCASNPGQGDSGELFFGEGSRLTVL.

The rearrangement joins TRBV4-1 to TRBJ2-7; D is undetermined. V was pared by 1 base and J by 0 bases, with 10 bases between. The CDR3 spans 15 residues. The germline gives CDR1 MGHRA, CDR2 YSYEKL. The chain's CDR3 is CASSQVVSSSYEQYF. CDR3 coding DNA: TGCGCCAGCAGCCAAGTTGTCTCGAGCTCCTACGAGCAGTACTTC.

The rearrangement joins TRBV6-5 to TRBJ2-7; the match to TRBD1 covers 10 bases. The CDR3 consists of 14 residues. J lost 7 bases, V lost 6 bases, and 9 bases had no gene match. The germline V gene encodes CDR1 MNHEY and CDR2 SVGAGI. The CDR3 loop reads CASSQDRGRREQYF. For the CDR3, the DNA is TGTGCCAGCAGCCAGGACAGGGGGAGGAGGGAGCAGTACTTC.

The chain carries TRBV2 and TRBJ1-2, with 8 nucleotides matching TRBD1. CDR3 length equals 14 residues. Germline CDR1 is SNHLY and CDR2 is FYNNEI. Losses at the gene ends were 6 bases for V and 0 bases for J; bases not matched to a gene: 3. The CDR3 DNA sequence: TGTGCCAGCAGGGACAGGGAGTCTAACTATGGCTACACCTTC. Its translation is CASRDRESNYGYTF.

The chain employs TRBV20-1 and TRBJ2-7; 7 bases map to TRBD2. Germline assignment: CDR1 DFQATT and CDR2 SNEGSKA (reference sequence). The V segment lost 6 bases and the J segment 5 bases; nucleotides outside the gene matches: 4. The length of the CDR3 is 11 residues. For the CDR3, the DNA is TGCAGTGCCGAGCGGGATCACGAGCAGTACTTC. The encoded protein is CSAERDHEQYF.

This clone was picked up one time. This sequence joins TRBV29-1 and TRBJ1-2, with D maybe TRBD1 (6 bases). CDR3 size: 13 residues. Trimming shortened V by 6 bases and J by 2 bases, and 13 bases separated the two germline ends. In germline, CDR1 is SQVTM, CDR2 ANQGSEA. The CDR3 DNA is TGCAGCGTGGGAGGGGGGGACAACTATGGCTACACCTTC. The encoded protein is CSVGGGDNYGYTF.

This chain connects TRBV19 to TRBJ2-7; TRBD1 matches 12 bases. The germline V gene encodes CDR1 LNHDA and CDR2 SQIVND (reference sequence). V gave up 5 bases and J gave up 1 base; unmatched junction bases: 6. There are 16 residues in the CDR3. The CDR3: CASSGLGQGASYEQYF. The CDR3 DNA follows: TGTGCCAGTAGTGGGTTGGGACAGGGGGCTTCCTACGAGCAGTACTTC.

The chain couples TRBV5-1 to TRBJ2-5; TRBD2 aligns across 9 bases. V shed 3 bases, J shed 5 bases, and the junction held 11 bases outside the gene matches. Looked up from germline, CDR1 is SGHRS and CDR2 is YFSETQ. There are 16 residues in the CDR3. CDR3 sequence: CASSSNSGGDQETQYF. The CDR3 DNA is TGCGCCAGCAGCTCAAATAGCGGGGGAGATCAGGAGACCCAGTACTTC.

This chain uses TRBV4-1 with TRBJ2-2; D remains ambiguous. This CDR3 has 16 amino acids. Trimming took 1 base from V and 4 from J, leaving 13 bases between them. Per germline, CDR1 MGHRA and CDR2 YSYEKL. The CDR3 spells CASSQGVGQTTGELFF. CDR3 nucleotide sequence: TGCGCCAGCAGCCAAGGTGTTGGGCAGACCACCGGGGAGCTGTTTTTT.

Comments on this clone: The sample has other DNA sequences that encode this CDR3 too. The chain carries TRBV7-9 and TRBJ1-1; D gene ambiguous. The CDR3 contains 11 residues. Deletions cut 6 bases from V and 1 base from J, with 3 bases between. The germline CDR1 and CDR2 sequences are SEHNR and FQNEAQ (reference sequence). As DNA, the CDR3 is TGTGCCAGCAGTCAGAACACTGAAGCTTTCTTT. It yields the protein CASSQNTEAFF. The full variable domain, rest sourced from reference TRBV7-9 and TRBJ1-1, is DTGVSQNPRHKITKRGQNVTFRCDPISEHNRLYWYRQTLGQGPEFLTYFQNEAQLEKSRLLSDRFSAERPKGSFSTLEIQRTEQGDSAMYLCASSQNTEAFFGQGTRLTVV.

V usage is TRBV9 and J usage is TRBJ1-1; tentatively, D is TRBD1 (6 bases). From germline, CDR1 is SGDLS and CDR2 YYNGEE. This CDR3 region has 13 residues. Trimming took off 0 bases at V and 3 bases at J, with 6 bases between the two ends. CDR3 sequence (DNA): TGTGCCAGCAGCGTAGACAGGGACACTGAAGCTTTCTTT. Its protein is CASSVDRDTEAFF.

The V and J genes are TRBV5-1 and TRBJ2-6, with D tentatively TRBD2 (6 bases). Per germline, CDR1 SGHRS and CDR2 YFSETQ. V shed 1 base and J shed 2 bases, with 13 bases lying between them. The CDR3 consists of 17 residues. In DNA, the CDR3 is TGCGCCAGCAGCTTGAGGGGAGGTCCTCCTGGGGCCAACGTCCTGACTTTC. Amino acid sequence: CASSLRGGPPGANVLTF.

The chain links TRBV11-3 to TRBJ2-1, with D maybe TRBD2 (6 bases). V lost 1 base, J lost 3 bases, and 10 bases lay in between. The CDR3 is 15 residues long. Germline-derived CDR1 and CDR2 are SGHNT and YENEEA. In DNA form, the CDR3 reads TGTGCCAGCAGCTTAGCTCGGGGGAACTACAATGAGCAGTTCTTC. Amino acids: CASSLARGNYNEQFF.

V usage is TRBV4-1 and J usage is TRBJ1-2; no reliable D call. There are 14 residues in the CDR3. V lost 3 bases, J lost 4 bases, and 12 bases lay in between. The germline CDR1 and CDR2 sequences are MGHRA and YSYEKL. The CDR3 sequence: CASSQTPSFYGYTF. The DNA of the CDR3 is TGCGCCAGCAGCCAGACTCCTTCCTTCTATGGCTACACCTTC.

This clone was counted only a few times. Distinct nucleotide sequences in the sample also encode this CDR3. The CDR3 coding sequence is TGTGCCAGCAGCTTACAAGGGAGGTACAATGAGCAGTTCTTC. It is translated as CASSLQGRYNEQFF. The chain joins TRBV13 to TRBJ2-1; D is possibly TRBD2 (6 bases). The germline V gene has CDR1 PRHDT and CDR2 FYEKMQ (reference sequence). The V and J ends lost 2 bases and 4 bases respectively, with 9 bases between them. The CDR3 spans 14 residues.

The chain has TRBV3-1 (or the pseudogene TRBV3-2) and TRBJ2-3, with a possible D match to TRBD1 (6 bases). This CDR3 has 17 residues. With 1 base removed from V and 0 bases from J, the gap between germline ends came to 14 bases. The V gene's germline CDR1 is LGHDT and CDR2 YNNKEL (reference sequence). CDR3 amino acids: CASSQVLRDRSTDTQYF. The CDR3 DNA reads TGTGCCAGCAGCCAAGTGCTGCGAGACAGGAGCACAGATACGCAGTATTTT.

This clone was seen just once. This chain uses TRBV5-1 with TRBJ2-4, with TRBD2 matching 12 bases. The CDR3 has 17 amino acids. Germline V CDR1 and CDR2: SGHRS, YFSETQ. Losses at the gene ends were 4 bases for V and 0 bases for J; bases not matched to a gene: 5. The CDR3 region has the DNA TGCGCCAGCAGCCCAGGACTAGCGGGGATAGCCAAAAACATTCAGTACTTC. This gives the protein CASSPGLAGIAKNIQYF.

This rearrangement joins TRBV5-4 to TRBJ2-2; 7 bases are shared with TRBD1. The V segment lost 4 bases and the J segment 2 bases; nucleotides outside the gene matches: 5. This CDR3 region has 15 residues. Germline CDR1 and CDR2: SGHNT and YYREEE (reference sequence). The CDR3 DNA sequence: TGTGCCAGCAGCGTCCGGGACAGCAACACCGGGGAGCTGTTTTTT. This encodes CASSVRDSNTGELFF.